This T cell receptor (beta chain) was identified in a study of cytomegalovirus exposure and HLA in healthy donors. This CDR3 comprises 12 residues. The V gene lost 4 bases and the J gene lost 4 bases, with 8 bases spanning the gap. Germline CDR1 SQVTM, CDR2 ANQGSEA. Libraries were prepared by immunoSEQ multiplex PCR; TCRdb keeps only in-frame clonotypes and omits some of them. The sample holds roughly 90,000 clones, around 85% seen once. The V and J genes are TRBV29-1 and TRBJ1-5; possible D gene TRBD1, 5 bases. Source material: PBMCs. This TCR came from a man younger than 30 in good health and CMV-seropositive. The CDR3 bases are TGCAGCGTTGGACAGTCGAATCAGCCCCAGCATTTT. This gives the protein CSVGQSNQPQHF.